These T cell receptor beta chains were read from a single sample in a study of blood T cell repertoires in COVID-19. Sequencing was performed with immunoSEQ multiplex PCR; in TCRdb, only in-frame clones are kept and a portion is missing. Of 140,000 to 150,000 clones in the sample, 88% were seen once. The sample consisted of peripheral blood. The receptors were sampled from a woman aged 45-59 years with acute or convalescent COVID-19. Both conserved end residues are part of each CDR3. A D gene is named only where the DNA matches it firmly. Clone size appears in some rows only: once, few, many, or a class for an expanded clone.

v_call,j_call,clone_size,d_call,cdr3_aa,cdr3_nt
TRBV29-1,TRBJ1-1,once,NA,CSVSYSENTEAFF,TGCAGCGTTTCCTACAGTGAGAACACTGAAGCTTTCTTT
TRBV4-1,TRBJ2-3,NA,TRBD2,CASSQGLAGVFSTDTQYF,TGCGCCAGCAGCCAAGGGCTAGCGGGAGTGTTTAGCACAGATACGCAGTATTTT
TRBV24-1,TRBJ2-1,NA,NA,CAIMDSSYNEQFF,TGTGCCATCATGGACAGTTCTTACAATGAGCAGTTCTTC
TRBV28,TRBJ1-6,NA,NA,CASPGGAAPYNSPLHF,TGTGCCAGCCCGGGGGGGGCCGCACCCTATAATTCACCCCTCCACTTT
TRBV15,TRBJ1-1,NA,NA,CATSRDIGGTEAFF,TGTGCCACCAGCAGAGATATTGGGGGGACTGAAGCTTTCTTT
TRBV6-5,TRBJ1-2,NA,NA,CASVQGSFGYTF,TGTGCCAGCGTCCAGGGCTCCTTTGGCTACACCTTC
TRBV18,TRBJ2-6,NA,NA,CASSANRGGGYGANVLTF,TGTGCCAGCTCAGCCAACAGGGGAGGCGGATACGGGGCCAACGTCCTGACTTTC
TRBV9,TRBJ2-3,NA,TRBD1,CASSVETGGSTDTQYF,TGTGCCAGCAGCGTAGAAACAGGGGGTAGCACAGATACGCAGTATTTT
TRBV24-1,TRBJ2-2,NA,TRBD2,CASSSGATNTGELFF,TGTGCCTCCTCTAGCGGGGCAACAAACACCGGGGAGCTGTTTTTT
TRBV5-6,TRBJ1-2,NA,NA,CASSLPLGDGYTF,TGTGCCAGCAGCCTCCCGTTAGGGGATGGCTACACCTTC
TRBV10-3,TRBJ1-1,NA,NA,CAISSTENTEAFF,TGTGCCATCAGCTCCACAGAGAACACTGAAGCTTTCTTT
TRBV24-1,TRBJ1-5,NA,NA,CATSDNSYQPQHF,TGTGCCACCAGTGATAACAGTTATCAGCCCCAGCATTTT
TRBV29-1,TRBJ2-7,NA,NA,CSVEARGGGAYEQYF,TGCAGCGTTGAAGCGCGGGGAGGCGGAGCCTACGAGCAGTACTTC
TRBV4-2,TRBJ1-1,NA,TRBD1,CASSVRGQGRPEAFF,TGTGCCAGCAGCGTGCGGGGACAGGGAAGACCTGAAGCTTTCTTT
TRBV28,TRBJ2-7,NA,TRBD2,CASSLISGGLTYEQYF,TGTGCCAGCAGTTTGATTAGCGGGGGGCTCACCTACGAGCAGTACTTC
TRBV28,TRBJ2-7,NA,NA,CASSPDSYEQYF,TGTGCCAGCAGCCCCGACTCGTACGAGCAGTACTTC
TRBV3-1/TRBV3-2,TRBJ1-2,NA,TRBD1,CASSPTGDYGYTF,TGTGCCAGCAGCCCAACAGGGGACTATGGCTACACCTTC
TRBV24-1,TRBJ2-2,NA,TRBD1,CATGGRQGSGELFF,TGTGCCACCGGGGGTCGACAGGGGTCCGGGGAGCTGTTTTTT
TRBV5-1,TRBJ2-7,NA,TRBD1,CASSSPGQEDPISYEQYF,TGCGCCAGCAGCTCGCCGGGACAGGAGGACCCAATCTCCTACGAGCAGTACTTC
TRBV6-7,TRBJ1-5,NA,TRBD1,CASSYPIGTEDNQPQHF,TGTGCCAGCAGTTACCCAATAGGGACAGAAGATAATCAGCCCCAGCATTTT
TRBV3-1/TRBV3-2,TRBJ1-3,NA,NA,CASSQLGALDTIYF,TGTGCCAGCAGCCAATTGGGGGCCTTGGACACCATATATTTT
TRBV12-3/TRBV12-4,TRBJ1-1,NA,NA,CASSLVRGGEAFF,TGTGCCAGCAGTTTAGTTAGAGGGGGTGAAGCTTTCTTT
TRBV6-5,TRBJ1-1,NA,TRBD1,CASDRGMNTEAFF,TGTGCCAGCGACAGGGGGATGAACACTGAAGCTTTCTTT
TRBV24-1,TRBJ1-2,NA,NA,CATSDSRTASGYTF,TGTGCCACCAGTGATTCGCGGACAGCCTCTGGCTACACCTTC
TRBV6-5,TRBJ2-7,NA,TRBD1,CASSPGQGTYEQYF,TGTGCCAGCAGCCCGGGACAGGGCACCTACGAGCAGTACTTC
TRBV28,TRBJ1-2,NA,TRBD1,CASSLEQGAIYGYTF,TGTGCCAGCAGTTTGGAGCAGGGGGCCATCTATGGCTACACCTTC
TRBV7-9,TRBJ2-7,NA,TRBD1,CASSPRQGYGEQYF,TGTGCCAGCAGCCCCCGACAGGGATATGGCGAGCAGTACTTC
TRBV28,TRBJ1-5,NA,NA,CASRRGGGNQPQHF,TGTGCCAGCAGAAGGGGAGGCGGCAATCAGCCCCAGCATTTT
TRBV9,TRBJ2-1,NA,NA,CASSPRLEGWGNEQFF,TGTGCCAGCAGCCCTCGTCTTGAGGGCTGGGGCAATGAGCAGTTCTTC
TRBV3-1/TRBV3-2,TRBJ2-3,NA,NA,CASSPGVDTGSTDTQYF,TGTGCCAGCAGCCCAGGGGTCGACACTGGAAGCACAGATACGCAGTATTTT
TRBV10-2,TRBJ2-7,NA,NA,CASESGRDRYYEQYF,TGCGCCAGCGAATCGGGGCGGGATCGATACTACGAGCAGTACTTC
TRBV24-1,TRBJ2-1,NA,TRBD2,CATSAQGLAGSGEQFF,TGTGCCACCAGTGCCCAGGGACTAGCGGGTTCGGGTGAGCAGTTCTTC
TRBV5-6,TRBJ2-4,NA,TRBD1,CASSDLQGATLAKNIQYF,TGTGCCAGCAGCGATTTACAGGGGGCGACCCTAGCCAAAAACATTCAGTACTTC